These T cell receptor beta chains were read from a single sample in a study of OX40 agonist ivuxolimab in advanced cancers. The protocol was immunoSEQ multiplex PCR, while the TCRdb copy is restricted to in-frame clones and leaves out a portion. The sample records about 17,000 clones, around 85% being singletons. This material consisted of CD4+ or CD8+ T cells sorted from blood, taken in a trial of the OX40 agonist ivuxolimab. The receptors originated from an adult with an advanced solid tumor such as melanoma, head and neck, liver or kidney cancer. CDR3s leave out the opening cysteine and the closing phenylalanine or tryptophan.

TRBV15 ATEPATGTSGETQY
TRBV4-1 ASSLFGAGGPKEQF
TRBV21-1 ASSKGRGGPYNEQF
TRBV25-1 ASSGGGQAF
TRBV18 ASSPRGTVNEQF
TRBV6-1 ASSAYEQY
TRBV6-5 ASSYSPTGEKQF
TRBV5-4 ASSLGNQPQH
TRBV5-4 ASSLMASEGETQY
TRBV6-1 ASSPDRGVANEQF
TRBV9 ASSVTGRVTGELF
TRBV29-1 SVGTGVPYEQY
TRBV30 AWSWTSGRTDTQY
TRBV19 ATLSPTGGWEQF
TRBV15 ATSREGMADSSYNEQF
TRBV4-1 ASSQVTGVNTDTQY
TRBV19 ASSPSGWGEKLF
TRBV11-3 ASNEWDNSDTEAF
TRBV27 ASSLTSGREQF
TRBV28 ASKLKTGFDSYGYT